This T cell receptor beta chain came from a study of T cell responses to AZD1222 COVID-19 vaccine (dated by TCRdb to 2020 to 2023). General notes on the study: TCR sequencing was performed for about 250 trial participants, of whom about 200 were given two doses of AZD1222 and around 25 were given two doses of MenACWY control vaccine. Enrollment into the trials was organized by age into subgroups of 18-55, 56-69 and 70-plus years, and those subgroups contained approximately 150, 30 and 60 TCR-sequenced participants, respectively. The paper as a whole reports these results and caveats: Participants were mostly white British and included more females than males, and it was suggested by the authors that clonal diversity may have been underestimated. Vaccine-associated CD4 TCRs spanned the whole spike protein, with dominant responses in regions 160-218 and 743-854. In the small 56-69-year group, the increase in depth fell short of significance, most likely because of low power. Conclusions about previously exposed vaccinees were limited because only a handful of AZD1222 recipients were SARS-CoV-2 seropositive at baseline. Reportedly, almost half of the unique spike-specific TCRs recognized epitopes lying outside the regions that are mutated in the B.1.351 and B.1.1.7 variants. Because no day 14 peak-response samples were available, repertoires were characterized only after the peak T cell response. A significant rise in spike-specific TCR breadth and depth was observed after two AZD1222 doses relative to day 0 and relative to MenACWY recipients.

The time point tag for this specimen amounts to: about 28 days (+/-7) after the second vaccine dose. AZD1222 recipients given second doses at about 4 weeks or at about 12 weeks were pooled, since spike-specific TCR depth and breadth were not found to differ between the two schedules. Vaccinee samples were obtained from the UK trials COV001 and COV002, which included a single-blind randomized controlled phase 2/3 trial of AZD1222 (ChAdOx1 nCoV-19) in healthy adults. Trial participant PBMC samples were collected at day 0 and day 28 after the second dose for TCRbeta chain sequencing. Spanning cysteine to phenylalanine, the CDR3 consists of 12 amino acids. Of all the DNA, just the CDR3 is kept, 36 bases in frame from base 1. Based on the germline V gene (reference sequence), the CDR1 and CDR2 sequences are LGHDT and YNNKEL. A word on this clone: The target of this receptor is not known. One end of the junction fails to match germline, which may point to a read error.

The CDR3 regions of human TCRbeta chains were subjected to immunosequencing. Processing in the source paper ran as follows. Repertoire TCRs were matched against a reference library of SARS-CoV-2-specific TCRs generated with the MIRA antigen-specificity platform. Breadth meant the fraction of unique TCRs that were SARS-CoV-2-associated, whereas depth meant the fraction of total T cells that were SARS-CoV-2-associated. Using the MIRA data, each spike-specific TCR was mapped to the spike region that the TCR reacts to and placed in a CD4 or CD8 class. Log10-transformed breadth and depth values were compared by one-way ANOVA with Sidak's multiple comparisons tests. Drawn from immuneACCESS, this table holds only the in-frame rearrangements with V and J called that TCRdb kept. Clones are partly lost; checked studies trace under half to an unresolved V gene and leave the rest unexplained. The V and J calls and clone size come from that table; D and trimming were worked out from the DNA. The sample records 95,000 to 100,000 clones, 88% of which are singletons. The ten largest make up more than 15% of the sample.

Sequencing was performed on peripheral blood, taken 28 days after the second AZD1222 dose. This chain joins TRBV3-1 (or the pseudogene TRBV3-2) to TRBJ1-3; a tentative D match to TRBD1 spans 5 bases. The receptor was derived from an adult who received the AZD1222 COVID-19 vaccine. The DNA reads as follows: TGTGCCAGCAGCCGGACATACGGGGACCCCAATTTT. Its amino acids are CASSRTYGDPNF.